Listed below are T cell receptor beta chains from one sample, sequenced in a study of CD8 T cells in ankylosing spondylitis. TCRdb re-analysed the 5' RACE reads in MiXCR, keeping a single row per CDR3 protein. The sample contains more than 600,000 distinct CDR3 sequences, 15% to 20% of which appear only once. Specimen: blood, either unsorted or a sorted T cell fraction (not recorded which). The receptors originated from a male donor with ankylosing spondylitis. Each CDR3 is given with its conserved first and last residue. Fields, in order: CDR3 length, clone size, V gene, J gene, D gene, CDR3 DNA, CDR3 protein. The D gene is left open where the match is weak. Clone size appears in some rows only: once, few, many, or a class for an expanded clone.

16	many	TRBV4-1	TRBJ2-1	.	TGCGCCAGCAGCCAAGATATCGGGAGCTCCTACAATGAGCAGTTCTTC	CASSQDIGSSYNEQFF
13	.	TRBV12-5	TRBJ2-7	.	TGTGCTAGTGGAACAGGGTCCTCCTACGAGCAGTACTTC	CASGTGSSYEQYF
16	few	TRBV20-1	TRBJ2-7	.	TGCAGTGCTAGATCGATGCTGACTGATTTTCCCTACGAGCAGTACTTC	CSARSMLTDFPYEQYF
18	.	TRBV15	TRBJ2-3	TRBD2	TGTGCCACCAGCAGAGCGCTGGTCGGACTAGCGGGGGCAGATACGCAGTATTTT	CATSRALVGLAGADTQYF
13	few	TRBV6-4	TRBJ1-1	.	TGTGCCAGCAGTGCCCAAGAGGGGGGCGAAGCTTTCTTT	CASSAQEGGEAFF
15	few	TRBV7-9	TRBJ2-3	TRBD2	TGTGCCAGCAGCTTGACTAGCGGGACGCCAGATACGCAGTATTTT	CASSLTSGTPDTQYF
13	few	TRBV14	TRBJ2-7	.	TGTGCCAGCAGCCAAGATCTGGGTTTGGAGCAGTACTTC	CASSQDLGLEQYF
17	few	TRBV6-1	TRBJ2-3	.	TGTGCCAGCAGTCCATTAGGCAAGGCCCATAGCACAGATACGCAGTATTTT	CASSPLGKAHSTDTQYF
15	.	TRBV7-9	TRBJ2-1	.	TGTGCCAGCAGCTTAGGAAACAGGGGAGGTAATGAGCAGTTCTTC	CASSLGNRGGNEQFF
15	.	TRBV7-8	TRBJ1-6	.	TGTGCCAGCAGCCCAGGACGTATACCCGATTCACCCCTCCACTTT	CASSPGRIPDSPLHF
17	.	TRBV25-1	TRBJ1-6	TRBD1	TGTGCCAGCAGTATGGGGGACAGACGCTCCTATAATTCACCCCTCCACTTT	CASSMGDRRSYNSPLHF
13	many	TRBV18	TRBJ1-1	.	TGTGCCAGCAGTCCCCAGGGAAACACTGAAGCTTTCTTT	CASSPQGNTEAFF
14	.	TRBV4-1	TRBJ2-7	.	TGCGCCAGCAGCCCATTCGGAGGGCCCGACGAGCAGTACTTC	CASSPFGGPDEQYF
15	few	TRBV10-3	TRBJ2-5	TRBD1	TGTGCCATCAGTGACGGGACAGGGTACCAAGAGACCCAGTACTTC	CAISDGTGYQETQYF
12	few	TRBV29-1	TRBJ1-1	.	TGCAGCGCGCTAAAGGGTCGCTCTGAAGCTTTCTTT	CSALKGRSEAFF
13	few	TRBV20-1	TRBJ2-7	TRBD1	TGCAGTGCTAGGCGGGACAGGGGAGGCGAGCAGTACTTC	CSARRDRGGEQYF
13	.	TRBV18	TRBJ2-7	.	TGTGCCAGCTCACCACCGTTTAGTTACGAGCAGTACTTC	CASSPPFSYEQYF
13	.	TRBV20-1	TRBJ1-1	TRBD1	TGCAGTGCTTCCCGGGACAGCTATTTCGGAGCTTTCTTT	CSASRDSYFGAFF
18	.	TRBV4-2	TRBJ2-1	TRBD2	TGTGCCAGCAGCAAGGCCCCTAGCGGGGGGGCTTTCGATAATGAGCAGTTCTTC	CASSKAPSGGAFDNEQFF
13	.	TRBV20-1	TRBJ2-7	.	TGCAGTGCTAGAGAGTGGGGAGGCTACGAGCAGTACTTC	CSAREWGGYEQYF
15	few	TRBV7-8	TRBJ2-7	TRBD2	TGTGCCAGCAGCTTAGCGCCGGGAGGTTGGGGCGAGCAGTACTTC	CASSLAPGGWGEQYF
15	few	TRBV9	TRBJ2-7	.	TGTGCCAGCAGCGTAGAGTCAGGGACCCGTTACGAGCAGTACTTC	CASSVESGTRYEQYF
15	.	TRBV4-3	TRBJ2-7	.	TGCGCCAGCAGCCAAGACCCTGGAGGGAACTACGAGCAGTACTTC	CASSQDPGGNYEQYF
14	.	TRBV19	TRBJ1-5	.	TGTGCCACCGGGCCTCCTGTCGCAGGCCAGCCCCAGCATTTT	CATGPPVAGQPQHF
17	few	TRBV11-2	TRBJ2-2	.	TGTGCCAGCAGCTCCCGCGGGGCAGGGGTGGACACCGGGGAGCTGTTTTTT	CASSSRGAGVDTGELFF